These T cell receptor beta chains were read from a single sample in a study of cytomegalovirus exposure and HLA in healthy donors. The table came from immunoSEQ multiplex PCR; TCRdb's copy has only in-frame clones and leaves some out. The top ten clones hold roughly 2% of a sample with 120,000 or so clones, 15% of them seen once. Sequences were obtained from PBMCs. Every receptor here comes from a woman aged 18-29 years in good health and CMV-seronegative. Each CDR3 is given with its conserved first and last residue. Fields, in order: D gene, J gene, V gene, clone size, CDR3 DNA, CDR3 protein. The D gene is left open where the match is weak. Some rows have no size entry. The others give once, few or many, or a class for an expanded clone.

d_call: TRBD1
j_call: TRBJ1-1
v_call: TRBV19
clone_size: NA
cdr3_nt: TGTGCCAGTAGACTGGGACAGGAGAACACTGAAGCTTTCTTT
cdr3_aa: CASRLGQENTEAFF

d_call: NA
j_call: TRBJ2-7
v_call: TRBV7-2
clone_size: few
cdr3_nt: TGTGCCAGCAGCCGGGACTCCTCGGGGGAGCAGTACTTC
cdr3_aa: CASSRDSSGEQYF

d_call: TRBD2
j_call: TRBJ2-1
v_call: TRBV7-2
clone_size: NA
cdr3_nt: TGTGCCAGCAGCTTTGGGCTAGCGGGGGGGCCGGGTGAGCAGTTCTTC
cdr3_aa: CASSFGLAGGPGEQFF

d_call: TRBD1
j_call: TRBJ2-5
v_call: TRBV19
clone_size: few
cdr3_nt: TGTGCCAGTAGACCGGGACAGTTGTACCAAGAGACCCAGTACTTC
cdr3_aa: CASRPGQLYQETQYF

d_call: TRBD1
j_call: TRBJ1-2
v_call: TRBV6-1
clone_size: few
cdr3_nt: TGTGCCAGCACCGAACTGTCTCAGACAGGGTCTGGCTACACCTTC
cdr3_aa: CASTELSQTGSGYTF

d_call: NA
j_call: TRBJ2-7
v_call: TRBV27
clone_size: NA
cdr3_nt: TGTGCCAGCAGTACTAAGACAGTTCCCTACGAGCAGTACTTC
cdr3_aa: CASSTKTVPYEQYF

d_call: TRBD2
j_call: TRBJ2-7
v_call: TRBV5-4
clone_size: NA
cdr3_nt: TGTGCCAGCAGCTTTCGAGCGGGGGGCCACGAGCAGTACTTC
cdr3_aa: CASSFRAGGHEQYF

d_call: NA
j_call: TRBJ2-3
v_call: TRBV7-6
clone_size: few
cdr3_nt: TGTGCCAGCAGCCGATCCGACTCGCTGGATACGCAGTATTTT
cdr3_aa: CASSRSDSLDTQYF

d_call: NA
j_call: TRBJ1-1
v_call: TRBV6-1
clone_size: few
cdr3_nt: TGTGCCAGCAGTGTACAGGGAAACAGGGCTTTCTTT
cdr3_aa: CASSVQGNRAFF

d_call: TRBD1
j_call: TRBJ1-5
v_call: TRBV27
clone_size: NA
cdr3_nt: TGTGCCAGCAGTTTATATGGGACAGGAGTTAATCAGCCCCAGCATTTT
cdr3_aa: CASSLYGTGVNQPQHF

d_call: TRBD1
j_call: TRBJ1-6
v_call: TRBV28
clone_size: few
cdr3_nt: TGTGCCAGCAGACAACCTACCGGGACAGGGAAGATTAATTCACCCCTCCACTTT
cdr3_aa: CASRQPTGTGKINSPLHF

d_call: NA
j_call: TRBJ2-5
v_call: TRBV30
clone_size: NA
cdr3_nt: TGTGCCTCCCAACAGGGTAGGGAGACCCAGTACTTC
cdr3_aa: CASQQGRETQYF

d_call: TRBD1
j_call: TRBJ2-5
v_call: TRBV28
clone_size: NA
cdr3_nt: TGTGCCAGCTTAGGCGGGACAGGGTTATCAGAGACCCAGTACTTC
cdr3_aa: CASLGGTGLSETQYF

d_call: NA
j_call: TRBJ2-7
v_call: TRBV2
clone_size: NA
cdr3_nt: TGTGCCAGCAATGGGTTCGGCCGGGATGTCGACGAGCAGTACTTC
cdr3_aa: CASNGFGRDVDEQYF

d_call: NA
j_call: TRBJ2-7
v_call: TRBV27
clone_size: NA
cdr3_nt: TGTGCCAGCAGCCCCAGGGTGCTAGGGGACGAGCAGTACTTC
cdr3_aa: CASSPRVLGDEQYF

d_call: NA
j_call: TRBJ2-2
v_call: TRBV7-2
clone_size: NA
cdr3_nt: TGTGCCAGCAGCTCCTTGCCGGGCACCGGGGAGCTGTTTTTT
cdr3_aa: CASSSLPGTGELFF

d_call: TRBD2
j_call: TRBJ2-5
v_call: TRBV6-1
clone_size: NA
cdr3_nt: TGTGCCAGCAGTGAGGAAGAGTGGGGGGGGTACCAAGAGACCCAGTACTTC
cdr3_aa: CASSEEEWGGYQETQYF

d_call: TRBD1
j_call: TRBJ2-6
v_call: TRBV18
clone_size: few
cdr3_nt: TGTGCCAGCTCAGGGGGACAGGTCCGCTCTGGGGCCAACGTCCTGACTTTC
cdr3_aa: CASSGGQVRSGANVLTF

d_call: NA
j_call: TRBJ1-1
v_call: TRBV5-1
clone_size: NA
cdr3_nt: TGCGCCAGCAGCTTGGGCAGGGGAGGGACTGAAGCTTTCTTT
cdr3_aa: CASSLGRGGTEAFF

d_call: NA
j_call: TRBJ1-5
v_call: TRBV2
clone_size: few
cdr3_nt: TGTGCCAGCAGTACGGGTTCTAGCGGTCAGCCCCAGCATTTT
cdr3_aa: CASSTGSSGQPQHF

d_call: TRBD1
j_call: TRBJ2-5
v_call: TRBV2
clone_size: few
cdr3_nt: TGTGCCAGCAAAACCAGGGGGCTGGTTCAAGAGACCCAGTACTTC
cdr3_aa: CASKTRGLVQETQYF

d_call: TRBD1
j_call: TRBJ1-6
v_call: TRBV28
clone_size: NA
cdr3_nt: TGTGCCAGCAGTGTCTCCGGGACAGGGGGAGGGAGCAATTCACCCCTCCACTTT
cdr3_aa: CASSVSGTGGGSNSPLHF

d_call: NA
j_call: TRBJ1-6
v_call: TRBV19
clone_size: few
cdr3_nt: TGTGCCAGTAGGCCTGGACAGAACTATAATTCACCCCTCCACTTT
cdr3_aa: CASRPGQNYNSPLHF

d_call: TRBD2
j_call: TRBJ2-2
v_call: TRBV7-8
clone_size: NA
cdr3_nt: TGTGCCAAAGGGGGTAGCGGGAGCGAGGTCGGGGAGCTGTTTTTT
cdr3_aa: CAKGGSGSEVGELFF

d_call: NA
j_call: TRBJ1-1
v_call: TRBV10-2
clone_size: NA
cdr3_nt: TGCGCCAGCACTACCACAAGGGGCGGCACTGAAGCTTTCTTT
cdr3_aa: CASTTTRGGTEAFF